One and the same sample provided the 25 T cell receptor beta chains below, sequenced in a study of cytomegalovirus exposure and HLA in healthy donors. The PCR employed 60 Vbeta primers together with 13 Jbeta primers. Profiling relied on immunoSEQ multiplex PCR, and the TCRdb table lists in-frame clones only, not all of them. Of under 200,000 clones listed, 62% are singletons. The sample comprised PBMCs. The receptors here all came from a man in his forties or fifties in good health and CMV-seronegative.

CDR3 protein: CASSAVYEETQYF. Written as DNA, the CDR3 is TGCGCCAGCAGCGCCGTTTATGAGGAGACCCAGTACTTC. The chain uses TRBV5-1 and TRBJ2-5; D uncertain. Between the trimmed V and J ends, which lost 4 bases and 5 bases, there was a span of 12 bases. The CDR3 covers 13 residues. Germline values: CDR1 SGHRS, CDR2 YFSETQ. Filled out from reference TRBV5-1 and TRBJ2-5, the complete variable domain reads KAGVTQTPRYLIKTRGQQVTLSCSPISGHRSVSWYQQTPGQGLQFLFEYFSETQRNKGNFPGRFSGRQFSNSRSEMNVSTLELGDSALYLCASSAVYEETQYFGPGTRLLVL.

The sample holds a few counts of this clone. The V call is TRBV2, the J call TRBJ1-4; weak D call: TRBD1 (5 bases). In germline, CDR1 is SNHLY, CDR2 FYNNEI. V dropped 2 bases and J dropped 8 bases, with 15 bases sitting between them. CDR3 length: 15 residues. The CDR3 nucleotides read TGTGCCAGCAGTGAACGGGCAGGGAAAAGGGAAAAACTGTTTTTT. As protein: CASSERAGKREKLFF.

The chain couples TRBV7-9 to TRBJ2-2, with 9 bases matching TRBD1. CDR1 is SEHNR and CDR2 is FQNEAQ in the germline V gene (reference sequence). This CDR3 comprises 16 residues. The V gene end was trimmed by 4 bases and the J gene end by 7 bases; junction bases not matched to a gene: 10. The CDR3 DNA reads TGTGCCAGCAGCTACCCGGGACAGGGTTCCGGCGGGGAGCTGTTTTTT. Residues: CASSYPGQGSGGELFF. Full variable domain (outside the CDR3, taken from reference TRBV7-9 and TRBJ2-2): DTGVSQNPRHKITKRGQNVTFRCDPISEHNRLYWYRQTLGQGPEFLTYFQNEAQLEKSRLLSDRFSAERPKGSFSTLEIQRTEQGDSAMYLCASSYPGQGSGGELFFGEGSRLTVL.

This clone was counted between two and nine times. CDR3 region: CASRQQGSDYGYTF. The CDR3 DNA reads TGCGCCAGCAGGCAACAGGGAAGCGACTATGGCTACACCTTC. The chain links TRBV5-1 to TRBJ1-2, with D maybe TRBD1 (6 bases). This CDR3 has 14 residues. Germline V CDR1 and CDR2: SGHRS, YFSETQ. V dropped 5 bases and J dropped 3 bases, with 14 bases sitting between them. Full variable domain (rest looked up from reference TRBV5-1 and TRBJ1-2): KAGVTQTPRYLIKTRGQQVTLSCSPISGHRSVSWYQQTPGQGLQFLFEYFSETQRNKGNFPGRFSGRQFSNSRSEMNVSTLELGDSALYLCASRQQGSDYGYTFGSGTRLTVV.

This clone was observed a handful of times. The rearrangement links TRBV7-9 to TRBJ1-2, with D unclear. V was cut by 8 bases and J by 4 bases, with 20 bases left in between. Germline CDR1 is SEHNR and CDR2 is FQNEAQ (reference sequence). The length of the CDR3 is 15 residues. For the CDR3, the DNA is TGTGCCAGCTCAGCCGAAGGAGGCGGAGCCTATGGCTACACCTTC. This gives the protein CASSAEGGGAYGYTF.

This clone was seen a few times. V is TRBV25-1 and J is TRBJ1-6, with 10 bases identical to TRBD1. Losses at the gene ends were 3 bases for V and 7 bases for J; bases not matched to a gene: 3. Germline CDR1 is MGHDK and CDR2 is SYGVNS. The CDR3 covers 15 residues. CDR3 nucleotide sequence: TGTGCCAGCAGTGACCGACAGGGGGCGAATTCACCCCTCCACTTT. Translated: CASSDRQGANSPLHF. The full variable domain, completed using reference TRBV25-1 and TRBJ1-6, is EADIYQTPRYLVIGTGKKITLECSQTMGHDKMYWYQQDPGMELHLIHYSYGVNSTEKGDLSSESTVSRIRTEHFPLTLESARPSHTSQYLCASSDRQGANSPLHFGNGTRLTVT.

This clone was seen a handful of times. This sequence joins TRBV5-1 and TRBJ2-7; 7 bases map to TRBD1. Germline trimming cut 1 base from V and 5 bases from J; bases unmatched to any gene: 3. The germline gives CDR1 SGHRS, CDR2 YFSETQ. This CDR3 region has 13 residues. The CDR3, as DNA: TGCGCCAGCAGCTTGCGGGACAGAGACGAGCAGTACTTC. Residues: CASSLRDRDEQYF.

In its sample, this clone was seen a few times. The chain links TRBV29-1 to TRBJ1-2; D possibly corresponds to TRBD1 (6 bases). Germline CDR1 and CDR2: SQVTM and ANQGSEA. The CDR3 spans 12 residues. Trimming shortened V by 4 bases and J by 2 bases, and 8 bases separated the two germline ends. The CDR3 reads CSVGDTNYGYTF. DNA of the CDR3: TGCAGCGTTGGGGACACCAACTATGGCTACACCTTC.

This clone was observed a few times. The chain recombines TRBV30 with TRBJ1-1; D is undetermined. The CDR3 runs to 12 residues. Germline assignment: CDR1 GTSNPN and CDR2 SVGIG (reference sequence). V lost 8 bases to trimming and J lost 0 bases, with 10 bases between them. The CDR3 region is CAGSRMNTEAFF. The CDR3, as DNA: TGTGCCGGTAGTCGTATGAACACTGAAGCTTTCTTT.

The chain recombines TRBV9 with TRBJ1-3; the D is unclear. V lost 4 bases, J lost 6 bases, and 11 bases lay in between. Germline assignment: CDR1 SGDLS and CDR2 YYNGEE. CDR3 length: 13 amino acids. The CDR3 loop is CASSQEGVNTIYF. The CDR3 coding sequence is TGTGCCAGCAGCCAGGAAGGTGTAAACACCATATATTTT.

The rearrangement links TRBV4-1 to TRBJ2-7; 8 bases align to TRBD2. The germline CDR1 and CDR2 sequences are MGHRA and YSYEKL. V gave up 2 bases and J gave up 3 bases; unmatched junction bases: 12. CDR3 length: 17 residues. Here the CDR3 reads CASSQTSGRAGVYEQYF. DNA of the CDR3: TGCGCCAGCAGCCAAACCTCCGGGAGAGCGGGAGTCTACGAGCAGTACTTC.

V and J are TRBV9 and TRBJ1-2, with TRBD1 matching 9 bases. The germline V gene encodes CDR1 SGDLS and CDR2 YYNGEE. J gave up 5 bases and V 3 bases, and 11 bases lay outside the gene matches. This CDR3 is built from 16 residues. As DNA, the CDR3 is TGTGCCAGCAGCGGACGAGGGACAGGGTTAAGGTATGGCTACACCTTC. It is translated as CASSGRGTGLRYGYTF.

A word on this clone: The junction shows a germline mismatch at one end, possibly a read error. The gene calls are TRBV18 and TRBJ2-5; TRBD1 might be the D (6 bases). This CDR3 has 17 amino acids. Germline V gene sequence: CDR1 KGHSH, CDR2 LQKENI. The CDR3 loop is CASPPQVRGVSQETQYF. Written as DNA, the CDR3 is TGTGCCAGCCCACCACAGGTCAGGGGAGTTTCCCAAGAGACCCAGTACTTC.

The genes are TRBV7-8 and TRBJ2-1; D call uncertain. In germline, CDR1 is SGHVS, CDR2 FQNEAQ. This CDR3 spans 14 amino acids. V lost 5 bases and J lost 2, with 10 bases in between. The CDR3 here is CASSQVNPYNEQFF. CDR3 DNA sequence: TGTGCCAGCAGCCAGGTCAACCCCTACAATGAGCAGTTCTTC.

The chain combines TRBV6-1 with TRBJ2-4; possible D gene TRBD1, 5 bases. V lost 2 bases and J lost 8, with 10 bases in between. The CDR3 loop spans 13 amino acids. CDR1 and CDR2 (germline): MNHNS, SASEGT. The CDR3 coding sequence is TGTGCCAGCAGTGAAAGACAGATCGACATTCAGTACTTC. Translating it yields CASSERQIDIQYF.

This chain links TRBV2 with TRBJ1-6, with unresolved D. This CDR3 comprises 15 residues. The V and J ends lost 1 base and 8 bases respectively, with 12 bases between them. CDR1 SNHLY and CDR2 FYNNEI come from the germline V gene. The CDR3 bases are TGTGCCAGCAGTGAAGAGGCGGGAAAACATTCACCCCTCCACTTT. Protein product: CASSEEAGKHSPLHF.

CDR3 residues: CASSLSWGGSQETQYF. Here the CDR3 DNA reads TGTGCCAGTAGCTTGTCGTGGGGAGGCTCTCAGGAGACCCAGTACTTC. The chain employs TRBV19 and TRBJ2-5; TRBD2 is a possible D gene (6 bases). Per germline, CDR1 LNHDA and CDR2 SQIVND (reference sequence). This CDR3 is built from 16 residues. V lost 6 bases and J lost 5, with 22 bases in between.

The V gene is TRBV7-2, the J gene TRBJ2-6, with a possible D match to TRBD1 (5 bases). V was trimmed by 6 bases and J by 0 bases, leaving 15 bases between them. This CDR3 is built from 17 residues. Germline CDR1 and CDR2: SGHTA and FQGNSA. As DNA, the CDR3 is TGTGCCAGCAGGCTCAGGGTACCCGGCTCTGGGGCCAACGTCCTGACTTTC. The encoded protein is CASRLRVPGSGANVLTF.

The chain is built from TRBV15 and TRBJ1-5; 7 nucleotides line up with TRBD1. The CDR3 has 14 amino acids. Per germline, CDR1 LNHNV and CDR2 YYDKDF (reference sequence). V was clipped by 6 bases and J by 10 bases; unmatched bases: 12. CDR3 sequence reads: CATRPPGQYTPQHF. The CDR3, as DNA: TGTGCCACCAGGCCCCCGGGACAGTACACACCCCAGCATTTT. The whole variable domain, remainder taken from reference TRBV15 and TRBJ1-5, is DAMVIQNPRYQVTQFGKPVTLSCSQTLNHNVMYWYQQKSSQAPKLLFHYYDKDFNNEADTPDNFQSRRPNTSFCFLDIRSPGLGDTAMYLCATRPPGQYTPQHFGDGTRLSIL.

The V gene is TRBV10-1, the J gene TRBJ2-1; 11 nucleotides line up with TRBD2. The CDR3 sequence is 16 residues long. The V and J ends lost 7 bases and 7 bases, in that order; junction bases with no gene match: 12. Germline values: CDR1 WNHNN, CDR2 SYGVQD (reference sequence). The CDR3 nucleotides read TGCGCCAGCACGGATAGCGGGGGGGTTAGGGTGAATGAGCAGTTCTTC. Its translation is CASTDSGGVRVNEQFF.

With regard to this clone: An end of the junction differs from the germline gene, which may be a read error. The chain recombines TRBV7-9 with TRBJ2-5, with D unclear. Germline loops: CDR1 SEHNR, CDR2 FQNEAQ (reference sequence). The CDR3 loop spans 13 amino acids. CDR3: CSSSPTTQETQYF. As DNA, the CDR3 is TGTTCCAGCAGCCCGACGACTCAGGAGACCCAGTACTTC.

The V call is TRBV30, the J call TRBJ1-1; TRBD1 matches 8 bases. This CDR3 is built from 16 residues. The V gene end was trimmed by 2 bases and the J gene end by 2 bases; junction bases not matched to a gene: 10. CDR1 GTSNPN and CDR2 SVGIG come from the germline V gene (reference sequence). In DNA form, the CDR3 reads TGTGCCTGGAGTCCCCTCAGGGGGACAGGTAACACTGAAGCTTTCTTT. Translating gives CAWSPLRGTGNTEAFF. The variable domain in full, completed from reference TRBV30 and TRBJ1-1, reads SQTIHQWPATLVQPVGSPLSLECTVEGTSNPNLYWYRQAAGRGLQLLFYSVGIGQISSEVPQNLSASRPQDRQFILSSKKLLLSDSGFYLCAWSPLRGTGNTEAFFGQGTRLTVV.

This clone was recorded a few times. The V gene is TRBV19, the J gene TRBJ2-1; the match to TRBD2 covers 10 bases. The CDR3 spans 15 residues. J lost 6 bases, V lost 5 bases, and 7 bases had no gene match. Germline V gene data show CDR1 as LNHDA and CDR2 as SQIVND (reference sequence). CDR3 coding DNA: TGTGCCAGTAGTTTCAGCGGGGGGGCAGTCAATGAGCAGTTCTTC. This sequence encodes CASSFSGGAVNEQFF.

The genes are TRBV4-2 and TRBJ2-4, with a tentative D call TRBD2 (7 bases). Looked up from germline, CDR1 is LGHNA and CDR2 is YNFKEQ. This CDR3 region has 14 residues. The V end lost 1 base, the J end lost 7 bases, and 11 bases lay between the germline ends. The CDR3 DNA follows: TGTGCCAGCAGCCAAGTGGAGGGGGGGAACATTCAGTACTTC. This translates into CASSQVEGGNIQYF.

This sequence joins TRBV4-1 and TRBJ2-2, with TRBD2 matching 11 bases. V lost 1 base to trimming and J lost 7 bases; unmatched junction nucleotides: 5. Germline V gene sequence: CDR1 MGHRA, CDR2 YSYEKL. This CDR3 is 16 amino acids long. CDR3 sequence (DNA): TGCGCCAGCAGCCAAGGACTAGCGGGGATCGGCGGGGAGCTGTTTTTT. Translated: CASSQGLAGIGGELFF.